This T cell receptor beta chain was identified during a study of blood T cell repertoires in COVID-19. The CDR3 extends over 13 amino acids. From germline, CDR1 is LNHDA and CDR2 SQIVND (reference sequence). V was clipped by 7 bases and J by 8 bases, with 17 bases between them. Only in-frame clones appear in the TCRdb table, and some are missing; sequencing was by immunoSEQ multiplex PCR. The sample yields about 57,000 clones, 87% seen once. A single count supports this clone. The J gene is TRBJ1-2, the V gene TRBV19; D is possibly TRBD1 (6 bases). Sequenced material: peripheral blood. This TCR derives from an elderly woman with COVID-19, enrolled during active disease. CDR3 sequence (DNA): TGTGCCAGTACCATGGACAGATCGCAGGGCTACACCTTC. This encodes CASTMDRSQGYTF.